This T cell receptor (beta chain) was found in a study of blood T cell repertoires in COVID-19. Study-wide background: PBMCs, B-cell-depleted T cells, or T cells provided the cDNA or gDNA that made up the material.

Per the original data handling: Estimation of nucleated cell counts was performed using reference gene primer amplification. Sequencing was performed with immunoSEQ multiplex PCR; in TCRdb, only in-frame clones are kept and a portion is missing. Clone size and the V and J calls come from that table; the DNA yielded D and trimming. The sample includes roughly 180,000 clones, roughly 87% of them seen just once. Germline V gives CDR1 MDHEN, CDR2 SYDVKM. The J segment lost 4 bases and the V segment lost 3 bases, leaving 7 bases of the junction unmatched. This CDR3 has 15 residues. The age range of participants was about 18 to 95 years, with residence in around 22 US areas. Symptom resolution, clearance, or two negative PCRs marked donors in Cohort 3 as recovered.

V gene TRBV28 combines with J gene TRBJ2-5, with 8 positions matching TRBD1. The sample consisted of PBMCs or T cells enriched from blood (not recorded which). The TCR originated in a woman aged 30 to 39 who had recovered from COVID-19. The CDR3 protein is CASSFLGQGSETQYF. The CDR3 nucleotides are TGTGCCAGCAGTTTTCTCGGACAGGGCTCAGAGACCCAGTACTTC.